Below are 23 T cell receptor beta chains sequenced from a single sample in a study of blood T cell repertoires in COVID-19. Here immunoSEQ multiplex PCR was the method, and the copy in TCRdb shows in-frame clones only, minus some. The repertoire holds about 140,000 clones, with around 76% as singletons. The sequenced sample was peripheral blood. Source of these receptors: a man aged 80 or over with acute or convalescent COVID-19.

The chain has TRBV7-3 and TRBJ1-2, with D perhaps TRBD1 (5 bases). Trimming removed 1 base at V and 8 bases at J, with 11 bases between. CDR3 size: 13 residues. CDR1 is SGHTA and CDR2 is FQGTGA in the germline V gene. The CDR3 DNA sequence: TGTGCCAGCAGCTTAAGCCAGGGCGGAGGCTACACCTTC. It translates to CASSLSQGGGYTF.

The CDR3 DNA reads as TGTGCCAGCAGCTTGATGAGACAGCCCTACGAGCAGTACTTC. It codes for CASSLMRQPYEQYF. The gene calls are TRBV5-6 and TRBJ2-7; maybe TRBD1 (5 bases). The CDR3 sequence is 14 residues long. Trimming left V 1 base short and J 2 bases short, with 10 bases between. Germline V gene sequence: CDR1 SGHDT, CDR2 YYEEEE.

The rearrangement joins TRBV7-9 to TRBJ1-2, with D perhaps matching TRBD1 (5 bases). There are 17 residues in the CDR3. The V gene's germline CDR1 is SEHNR and CDR2 FQNEAQ (reference sequence). The V gene lost 1 base and the J gene lost 8 bases, with 23 bases spanning the gap. CDR3 in DNA: TGTGCCAGCAGCTTAGAAGGGGCGAAGGCCAGGAAAGGGGGCTACACCTTC. Its translation is CASSLEGAKARKGGYTF.

This clone was found a few times. V gene TRBV5-6 combines with J gene TRBJ1-2, with D possibly matching TRBD1 (5 bases). CDR1 and CDR2 from the germline V gene are SGHDT and YYEEEE. Trimming shortened V by 0 bases and J by 8 bases, and 14 bases separated the two germline ends. This CDR3 is 14 amino acids long. CDR3 nucleotide sequence: TGTGCCAGCAGCTTGGACAGGTCCATGTGGGGCTACACCTTC. Its translation is CASSLDRSMWGYTF. Filled out from reference TRBV5-6 and TRBJ1-2, the complete variable domain reads DAGVTQSPTHLIKTRGQQVTLRCSPKSGHDTVSWYQQALGQGPQFIFQYYEEEERQRGNFPDRFSGHQFPNYSSELNVNALLLGDSALYLCASSLDRSMWGYTFGSGTRLTVV.

This sequence joins TRBV12-5 and TRBJ2-1; a possible D gene is TRBD1 (5 bases). Germline loops: CDR1 LGHNT, CDR2 FRNRAP. Trimming shortened V by 6 bases and J by 4 bases, and 10 bases separated the two germline ends. The CDR3 extends over 13 amino acids. CDR3 coding DNA: TGTGCTAGTGGCAATGACAGATACAATGAGCAGTTCTTC. Its translation is CASGNDRYNEQFF.

CDR3 in amino acids: CASSATLAGEQYF. DNA for the CDR3: TGTGCCAGCAGCGCGACTTTAGCGGGGGAGCAGTATTTT. The chain combines TRBV9 with TRBJ2-3; TRBD2 matches at 9 bases. Looked up from germline, CDR1 is SGDLS and CDR2 is YYNGEE. This CDR3 is 13 amino acids long. Trimming removed 3 bases from V and 11 bases from J; junction bases left unmatched: 7.

This clone was seen only a few times. The V call is TRBV2, the J call TRBJ1-2; tentatively, D is TRBD1 (5 bases). The CDR3 has 14 residues. V lost 7 bases and J lost 8, with 20 bases in between. Germline V gene sequence: CDR1 SNHLY, CDR2 FYNNEI. Written as DNA, the CDR3 is TGTGCCAGCAATATAGACAGTGGTATTGGCGGCTACACCTTC. Its translation is CASNIDSGIGGYTF.

The gene calls are TRBV3-1 (or the pseudogene TRBV3-2) and TRBJ1-6; 9 bases align to TRBD1. CDR3 size: 16 residues. From germline, CDR1 is LGHDT and CDR2 YNNKEL (reference sequence). Trimming removed 4 bases from V and 10 bases from J; junction bases left unmatched: 11. CDR3 residues: CASSLQLQGAGSPLHF. DNA for the CDR3: TGTGCCAGCAGCCTCCAATTACAGGGGGCAGGCTCACCCCTCCACTTT.

The chain employs TRBV2 and TRBJ2-5; 9 nucleotides match TRBD2. The J segment lost 5 bases and the V segment lost 6 bases, leaving 7 bases of the junction unmatched. The CDR3 has 14 amino acids. CDR1 SNHLY and CDR2 FYNNEI come from the germline V gene. The chain's CDR3 is CASRGLAGWETQYF. For the CDR3, the DNA is TGTGCCAGCAGGGGACTAGCTGGTTGGGAGACCCAGTACTTC.

The chain links TRBV5-8 to TRBJ1-1; possibly TRBD1 for D (6 bases). Deletions cut 2 bases from V and 7 bases from J, with 12 bases between. CDR3 length: 13 residues. The germline CDR1 and CDR2 sequences are SGHTS and YDEGEE. CDR3 sequence (DNA): TGTGCCAGCAGCTTAACGCGGGGGCTTGAAGCTTTCTTT. Protein product: CASSLTRGLEAFF.

V usage is TRBV24-1 and J usage is TRBJ2-3; 9 bases map to TRBD2. Germline V gene lookup returns CDR1 KGHDR and CDR2 SFDVKD. This CDR3 has 14 amino acids. V was pared by 9 bases and J by 4 bases, with 7 bases of the junction left unmatched. CDR3 nucleotide sequence: TGTGCCACCCGGACTAGCGAGGGTGCAGATACGCAGTATTTT. This translates into CATRTSEGADTQYF.

This chain connects TRBV4-2 to TRBJ2-2; no clear D. This CDR3 is built from 18 residues. Deletions cut 1 base from V and 3 bases from J, with 18 bases between. Germline values: CDR1 LGHNA, CDR2 YNFKEQ. The CDR3 coding sequence is TGTGCCAGCAGCCAAGCCTACGGAAATGCACGGGACACCGGGGAGCTGTTTTTT. Translating it yields CASSQAYGNARDTGELFF.

V is TRBV5-4 and J is TRBJ1-4, with TRBD1 identical over 9 bases. Germline V gives CDR1 SGHNT, CDR2 YYREEE (reference sequence). V trimming: 3 bases; J trimming: 7 bases; junction bases outside the gene matches: 10. The CDR3 is 16 amino acids. The CDR3 here is CASSYRLTGGIEKLFF. The CDR3 DNA reads as TGTGCCAGCAGCTACAGGCTGACAGGGGGAATTGAAAAACTGTTTTTT.

CDR3 sequence reads: CASSFGTGSYNEQFF. The CDR3 coding sequence is TGTGCCAGCAGCTTTGGGACAGGGAGCTACAATGAGCAGTTCTTC. The V gene is TRBV5-6, the J gene TRBJ2-1; 9 nucleotides agree with TRBD1. Germline lookup yields CDR1 SGHDT and CDR2 YYEEEE. Losses at the gene ends were 2 bases for V and 3 bases for J; bases not matched to a gene: 3. The CDR3 runs to 15 residues. Complete variable domain (other parts from reference TRBV5-6 and TRBJ2-1): DAGVTQSPTHLIKTRGQQVTLRCSPKSGHDTVSWYQQALGQGPQFIFQYYEEEERQRGNFPDRFSGHQFPNYSSELNVNALLLGDSALYLCASSFGTGSYNEQFFGPGTRLTVL.

For this clone: The junction shows a germline mismatch at one end, possibly a read error. V gene TRBV11-2 combines with J gene TRBJ2-7, with 12 bases aligning to TRBD2. This CDR3 is built from 12 residues. Germline V CDR1 and CDR2: SGHAT, FQNNGV. CDR3 in amino acids: CASSATSGGTSF. CDR3 DNA sequence: TGTGCCAGCAGCGCAACTAGCGGGGGGACCTCCTTC. Together with reference TRBV11-2 and TRBJ2-7, the CDR3 gives the full variable domain: EAGVAQSPRYKIIEKRQSVAFWCNPISGHATLYWYQQILGQGPKLLIQFQNNGVVDDSQLPKDRFSAERLKGVDSTLKIQPAKLEDSAVYLCASSATSGGTSFGPGTRLTVT.

This chain connects TRBV6-2 or TRBV6-3 to TRBJ2-5; D is undetermined. This CDR3 comprises 12 residues. V lost 5 bases and J lost 2, with 6 bases in between. Germline CDR1 is MNHEY and CDR2 is SVGEGT. The CDR3 region has the DNA TGTGCCAGCAGTACTCGGCAAGAGACCCAGTACTTC. The encoded protein is CASSTRQETQYF.

V and J are TRBV3-1 (or the pseudogene TRBV3-2) and TRBJ1-2; D uncertain. The V end was cut by 0 bases, the J end by 10 bases, with 12 bases between. The CDR3 is made up of 13 amino acids. Germline V gene data show CDR1 as LGHDT and CDR2 as YNNKEL (reference sequence). The CDR3 DNA sequence: TGTGCCAGCAGCCAAGATGGGAGGGAGGACTACACCTTC. Translation: CASSQDGREDYTF.

V and J are TRBV3-1 (or the pseudogene TRBV3-2) and TRBJ1-2, with 7 positions matching TRBD1. V was pared by 3 bases and J by 4 bases, with 8 bases of the junction left unmatched. This CDR3 contains 15 residues. Germline V gene data show CDR1 as LGHDT and CDR2 as YNNKEL (reference sequence). DNA of the CDR3: TGTGCCAGCAGCCACCCGAGGGGGCCTAGCTATGGCTACACCTTC. Translating it yields CASSHPRGPSYGYTF.

This chain connects TRBV7-9 to TRBJ2-7; 9 bases are a match to TRBD2. J gave up 7 bases and V 5 bases, and 6 bases lay outside the gene matches. Germline lookup yields CDR1 SEHNR and CDR2 FQNEAQ (reference sequence). The CDR3 is made up of 13 amino acids. CDR3 nucleotides: TGTGCCAGCAGCGGGACTAGCCCCAGGGAGCAGTACTTC. Translation gives CASSGTSPREQYF. Looking up the rest from reference TRBV7-9 and TRBJ2-7 gives the full variable domain: DTGVSQNPRHKITKRGQNVTFRCDPISEHNRLYWYRQTLGQGPEFLTYFQNEAQLEKSRLLSDRFSAERPKGSFSTLEIQRTEQGDSAMYLCASSGTSPREQYFGPGTRLTVT.

The chain recombines TRBV19 with TRBJ2-2; TRBD1 aligns across 10 bases. CDR1 is LNHDA and CDR2 is SQIVND in the germline V gene (reference sequence). The trim removed 10 bases at V and 6 bases at J, leaving 11 bases unmatched. This CDR3 region has 15 residues. CDR3 nucleotides: TGTGCCACCCGAGGGACAGGGGTTTTATCCGGGGAGCTGTTTTTT. It specifies CATRGTGVLSGELFF.

The V gene is TRBV4-1, the J gene TRBJ2-5, with 7 bases aligning to TRBD1. V dropped 4 bases and J dropped 1; count of bases not matched to a gene: 3. The germline CDR1 and CDR2 sequences are MGHRA and YSYEKL. The CDR3 extends over 14 amino acids. The CDR3 bases are TGCGCCAGCAGCCGGGGACAGAGCCAAGAGACCCAGTACTTC. Residues: CASSRGQSQETQYF.

This clone was counted a few times. The chain employs TRBV19 and TRBJ2-5, with unresolved D. Trimming pared 6 bases from V and 2 bases from J, leaving 10 bases between. Per the germline V gene, CDR1 is LNHDA and CDR2 is SQIVND (reference sequence). The length of the CDR3 is 13 residues. The CDR3 bases are TGTGCCAGTAGCTCGCAGTCACAAGAGACCCAGTACTTC. Translating it yields CASSSQSQETQYF.

The chain carries TRBV3-1 (or the pseudogene TRBV3-2) and TRBJ1-2, with a possible D match to TRBD1 (6 bases). Trimming removed 1 base from V and 8 bases from J, with 17 bases in between. CDR1 is LGHDT and CDR2 is YNNKEL in the germline V gene (reference sequence). The CDR3 is 15 residues long. Here the CDR3 reads CASSQVRTASEGYTF. The CDR3 DNA follows: TGTGCCAGCAGCCAAGTACGGACAGCGTCTGAGGGCTACACCTTC.